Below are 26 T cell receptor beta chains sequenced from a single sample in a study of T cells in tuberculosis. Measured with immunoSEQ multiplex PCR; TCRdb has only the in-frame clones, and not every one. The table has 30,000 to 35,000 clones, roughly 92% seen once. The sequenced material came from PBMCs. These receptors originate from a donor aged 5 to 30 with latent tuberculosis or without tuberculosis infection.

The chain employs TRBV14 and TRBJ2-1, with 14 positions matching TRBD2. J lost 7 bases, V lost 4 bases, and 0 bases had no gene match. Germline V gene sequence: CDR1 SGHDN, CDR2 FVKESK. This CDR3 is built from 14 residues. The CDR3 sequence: CASSRTSGRNEQFF. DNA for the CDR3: TGTGCCAGCAGCCGGACTAGCGGGAGGAATGAGCAGTTCTTC.

The DNA for the CDR3 is TGTGCCAGCAGCCAAGTAGACTTTTCCCCCACAGATACGCAGTATTTT. It encodes CASSQVDFSPTDTQYF. The chain carries TRBV28 and TRBJ2-3; D unresolved. The CDR3 has 16 amino acids. Trimming stripped 6 bases from V and 2 bases from J, with 18 bases between. Per germline, CDR1 MDHEN and CDR2 SYDVKM. The variable domain in full, completed from reference TRBV28 and TRBJ2-3, reads DVKVTQSSRYLVKRTGEKVFLECVQDMDHENMFWYRQDPGLGLRLIYFSYDVKMKEKGDIPEGYSVSREKKERFSLILESASTNQTSMYLCASSQVDFSPTDTQYFGPGTRLTVL.

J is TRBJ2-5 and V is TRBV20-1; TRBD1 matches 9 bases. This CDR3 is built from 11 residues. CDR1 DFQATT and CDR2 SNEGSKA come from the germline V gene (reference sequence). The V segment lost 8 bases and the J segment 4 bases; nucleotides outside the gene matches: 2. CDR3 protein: CSLTGGETQYF. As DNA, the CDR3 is TGCAGTTTGACAGGGGGAGAGACCCAGTACTTC.

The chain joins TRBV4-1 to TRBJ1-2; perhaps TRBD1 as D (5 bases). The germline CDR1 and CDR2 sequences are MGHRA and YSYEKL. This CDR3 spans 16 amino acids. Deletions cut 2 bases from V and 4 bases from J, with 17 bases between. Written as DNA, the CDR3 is TGCGCCAGCAGCCAATACTTGAAAAGGGGTATCTATGGCTACACCTTC. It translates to CASSQYLKRGIYGYTF.

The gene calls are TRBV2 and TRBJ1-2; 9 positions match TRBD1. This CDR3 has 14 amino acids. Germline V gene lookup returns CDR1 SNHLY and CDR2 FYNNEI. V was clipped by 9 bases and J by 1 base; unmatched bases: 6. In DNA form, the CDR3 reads TGTGCCAGTCTGCCGGGACAGGGTAACTATGGCTACACCTTC. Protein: CASLPGQGNYGYTF. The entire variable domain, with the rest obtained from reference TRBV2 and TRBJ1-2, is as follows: EPEVTQTPSHQVTQMGQEVILRCVPISNHLYFYWYRQILGQKVEFLVSFYNNEISEKSEIFDDQFSVERPDGSNFTLKIRSTKLEDSAMYFCASLPGQGNYGYTFGSGTRLTVV.

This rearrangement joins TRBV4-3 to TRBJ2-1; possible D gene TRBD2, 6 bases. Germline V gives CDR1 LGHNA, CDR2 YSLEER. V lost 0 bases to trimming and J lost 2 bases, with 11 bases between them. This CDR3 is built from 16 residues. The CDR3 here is CASSQEGAGTYNEQFF. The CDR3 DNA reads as TGCGCCAGCAGCCAAGAAGGGGCGGGAACCTACAATGAGCAGTTCTTC.

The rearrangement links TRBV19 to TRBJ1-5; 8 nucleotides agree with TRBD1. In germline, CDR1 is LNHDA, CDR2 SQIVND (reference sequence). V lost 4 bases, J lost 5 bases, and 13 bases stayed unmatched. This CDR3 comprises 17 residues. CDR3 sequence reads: CASSRTGLDLVYQPQHF. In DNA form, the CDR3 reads TGTGCCAGTAGTAGGACAGGGTTAGATCTAGTCTATCAGCCCCAGCATTTT.

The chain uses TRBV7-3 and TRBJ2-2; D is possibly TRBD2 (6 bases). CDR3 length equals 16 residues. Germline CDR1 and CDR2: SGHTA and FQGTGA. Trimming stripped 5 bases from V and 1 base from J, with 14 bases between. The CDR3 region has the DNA TGTGCCAGCAGCCCGCCCGGGGGATGGAACACCGGGGAGCTGTTTTTT. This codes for CASSPPGGWNTGELFF.

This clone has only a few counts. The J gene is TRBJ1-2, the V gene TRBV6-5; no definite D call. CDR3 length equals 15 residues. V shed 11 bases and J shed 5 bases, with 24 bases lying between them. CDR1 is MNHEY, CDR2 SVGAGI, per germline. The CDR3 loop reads CASHPTPQPSYGYTF. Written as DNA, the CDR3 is TGTGCCTCCCACCCGACACCCCAACCTTCATATGGCTACACCTTC.

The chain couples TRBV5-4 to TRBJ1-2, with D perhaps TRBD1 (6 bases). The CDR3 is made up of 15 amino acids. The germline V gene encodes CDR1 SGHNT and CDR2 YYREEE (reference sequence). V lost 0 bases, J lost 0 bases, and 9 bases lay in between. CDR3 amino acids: CASSLGTEPNYGYTF. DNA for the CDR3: TGTGCCAGCAGCTTGGGGACAGAACCTAACTATGGCTACACCTTC.

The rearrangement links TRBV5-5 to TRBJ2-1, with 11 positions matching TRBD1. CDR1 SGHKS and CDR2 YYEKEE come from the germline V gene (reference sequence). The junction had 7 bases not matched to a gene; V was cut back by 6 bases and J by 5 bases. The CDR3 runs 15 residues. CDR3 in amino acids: CASTSGQGANNEQFF. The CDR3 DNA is TGTGCCAGCACCTCCGGACAGGGGGCTAACAATGAGCAGTTCTTC.

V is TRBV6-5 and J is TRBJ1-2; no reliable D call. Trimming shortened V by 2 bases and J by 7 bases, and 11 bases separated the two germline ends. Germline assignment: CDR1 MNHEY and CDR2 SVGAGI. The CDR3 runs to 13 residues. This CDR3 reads CASSYAFRGGYTF. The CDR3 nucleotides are TGTGCCAGCAGTTACGCCTTTCGCGGTGGCTACACCTTC.

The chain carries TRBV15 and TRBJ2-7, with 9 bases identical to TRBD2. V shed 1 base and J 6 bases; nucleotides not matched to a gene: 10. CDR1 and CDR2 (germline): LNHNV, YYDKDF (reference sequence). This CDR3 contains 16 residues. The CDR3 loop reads CATSRGRRGGSSEQYF. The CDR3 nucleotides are TGTGCCACCAGCAGAGGGCGGCGGGGGGGTTCGAGCGAGCAGTACTTC.

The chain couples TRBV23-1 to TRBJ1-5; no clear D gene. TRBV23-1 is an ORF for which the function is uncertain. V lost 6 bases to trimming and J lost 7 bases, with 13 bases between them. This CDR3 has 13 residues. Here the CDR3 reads CASSTLTPQPQHF. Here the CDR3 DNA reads TGCGCCAGCAGCACTCTAACTCCCCAGCCCCAGCATTTT.

CDR3 sequence (DNA): TGTGCCAGCCAACAACAGGGATGGGGTGAAGCTTTCTTT. Protein sequence: CASQQQGWGEAFF. V and J are TRBV28 and TRBJ1-1, with D perhaps matching TRBD1 (6 bases). Trimming took off 8 bases at V and 7 bases at J, with 17 bases between the two ends. The CDR3 has 13 amino acids. Germline V gene sequence: CDR1 MDHEN, CDR2 SYDVKM.

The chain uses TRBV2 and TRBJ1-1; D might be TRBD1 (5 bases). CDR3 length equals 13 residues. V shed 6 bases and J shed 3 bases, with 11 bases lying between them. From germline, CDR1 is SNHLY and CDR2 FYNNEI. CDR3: CASSREGYTEAFF. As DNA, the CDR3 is TGTGCCAGCAGCAGGGAGGGATACACTGAAGCTTTCTTT.

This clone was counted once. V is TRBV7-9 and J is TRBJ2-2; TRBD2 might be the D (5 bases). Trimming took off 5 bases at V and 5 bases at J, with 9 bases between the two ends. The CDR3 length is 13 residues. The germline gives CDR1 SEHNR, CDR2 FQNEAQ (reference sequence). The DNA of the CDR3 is TGTGCCAGCAGCGAGCGGTGGACCGGGGAGCTGTTTTTT. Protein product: CASSERWTGELFF.

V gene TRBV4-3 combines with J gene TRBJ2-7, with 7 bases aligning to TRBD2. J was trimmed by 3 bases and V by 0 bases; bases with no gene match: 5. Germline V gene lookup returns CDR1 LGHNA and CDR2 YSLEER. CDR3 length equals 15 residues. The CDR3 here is CASSQDFGGSYEQYF. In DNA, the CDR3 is TGCGCCAGCAGCCAAGATTTTGGCGGGAGCTACGAGCAGTACTTC.

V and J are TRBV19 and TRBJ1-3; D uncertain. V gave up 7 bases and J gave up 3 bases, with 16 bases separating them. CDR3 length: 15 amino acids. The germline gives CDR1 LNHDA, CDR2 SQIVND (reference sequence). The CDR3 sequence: CASTPSGGFGNTIYF. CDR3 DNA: TGTGCCAGTACCCCTTCGGGAGGGTTTGGAAACACCATATATTTT.

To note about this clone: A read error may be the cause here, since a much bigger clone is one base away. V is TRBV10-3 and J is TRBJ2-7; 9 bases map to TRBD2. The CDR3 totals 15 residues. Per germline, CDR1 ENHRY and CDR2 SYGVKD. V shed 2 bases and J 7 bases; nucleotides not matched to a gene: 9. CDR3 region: CAISERTSVAKEQYF. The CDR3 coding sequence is TGTGCCATCAGTGAGCGGACTAGCGTGGCCAAAGAGCAGTACTTC.

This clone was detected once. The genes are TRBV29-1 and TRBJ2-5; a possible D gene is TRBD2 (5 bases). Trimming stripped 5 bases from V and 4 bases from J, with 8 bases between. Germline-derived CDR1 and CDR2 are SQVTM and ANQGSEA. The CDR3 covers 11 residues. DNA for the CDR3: TGCAGCGTTCCTGGAGGAGAGACCCAGTACTTC. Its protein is CSVPGGETQYF.

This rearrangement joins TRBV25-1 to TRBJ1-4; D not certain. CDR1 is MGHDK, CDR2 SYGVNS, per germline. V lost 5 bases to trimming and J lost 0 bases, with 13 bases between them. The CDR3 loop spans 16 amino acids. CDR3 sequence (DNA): TGTGCCAGCAGTAGTGTGACGGGATCAACTAATGAAAAACTGTTTTTT. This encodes CASSSVTGSTNEKLFF.

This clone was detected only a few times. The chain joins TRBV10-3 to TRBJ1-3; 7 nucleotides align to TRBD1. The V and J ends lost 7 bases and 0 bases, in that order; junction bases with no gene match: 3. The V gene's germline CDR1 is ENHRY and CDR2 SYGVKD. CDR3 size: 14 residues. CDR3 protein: CAITRDSSGNTIYF. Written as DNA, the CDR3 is TGTGCCATCACCCGGGACAGCTCTGGAAACACCATATATTTT.

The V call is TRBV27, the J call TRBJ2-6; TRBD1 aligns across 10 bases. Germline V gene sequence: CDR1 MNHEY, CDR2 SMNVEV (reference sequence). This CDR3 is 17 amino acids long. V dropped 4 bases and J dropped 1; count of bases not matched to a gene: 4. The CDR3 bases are TGTGCCAGCAGTTACCGGGACAGGGGTTCTGGGGCCAACGTCCTGACTTTC. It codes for CASSYRDRGSGANVLTF.

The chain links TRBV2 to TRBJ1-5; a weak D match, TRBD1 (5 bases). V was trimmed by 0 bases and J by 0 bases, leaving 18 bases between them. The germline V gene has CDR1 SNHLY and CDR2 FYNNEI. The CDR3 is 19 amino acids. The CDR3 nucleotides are TGTGCCAGCAGTGAAGCGTGGTATTCGGACACCCCTAGCAATCAGCCCCAGCATTTT. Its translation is CASSEAWYSDTPSNQPQHF.

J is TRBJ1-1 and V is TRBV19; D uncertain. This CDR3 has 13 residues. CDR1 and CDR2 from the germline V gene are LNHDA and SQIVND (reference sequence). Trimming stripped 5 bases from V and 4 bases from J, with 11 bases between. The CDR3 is CASSVQTSTEAFF. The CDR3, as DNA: TGTGCCAGTAGTGTCCAGACAAGCACTGAAGCTTTCTTT.